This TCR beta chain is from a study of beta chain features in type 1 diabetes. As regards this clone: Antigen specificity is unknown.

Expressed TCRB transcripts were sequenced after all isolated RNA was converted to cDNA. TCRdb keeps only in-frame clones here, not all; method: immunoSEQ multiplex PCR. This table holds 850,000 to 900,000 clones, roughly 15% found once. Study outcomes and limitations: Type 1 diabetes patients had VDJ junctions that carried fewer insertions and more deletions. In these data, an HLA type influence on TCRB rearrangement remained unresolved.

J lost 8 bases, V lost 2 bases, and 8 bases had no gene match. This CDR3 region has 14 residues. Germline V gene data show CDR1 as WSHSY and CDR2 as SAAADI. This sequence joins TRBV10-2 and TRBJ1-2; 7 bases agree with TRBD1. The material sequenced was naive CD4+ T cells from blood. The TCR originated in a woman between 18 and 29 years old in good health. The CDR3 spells CASSETGESGGYTF. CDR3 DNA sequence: TGCGCCAGCAGTGAGACAGGGGAGTCGGGCGGCTACACCTTC.